These 19 T cell receptor beta chains came from one sample sequenced in a study of blood T cell repertoires in COVID-19. Here immunoSEQ multiplex PCR was the method, and the copy in TCRdb shows in-frame clones only, minus some. The top ten hold around 2% of the sample, which has over 75,000 clones, 88% seen once. The sequenced sample was peripheral blood. Every receptor here comes from a man between 45 and 60 years old with COVID-19, enrolled during active disease.

This clone showed up just once. CDR3 protein: CASSLMGFGVEQYF. CDR3 DNA: TGTGCCAGCAGCTTAATGGGTTTCGGGGTCGAGCAGTACTTC. V and J are TRBV7-9 and TRBJ2-7, with D possibly TRBD2 on 5 matching bases. V dropped 2 bases and J dropped 6 bases, with 14 bases sitting between them. The CDR3 spans 14 residues. Germline V gene lookup returns CDR1 SEHNR and CDR2 FQNEAQ (reference sequence). Based on the CDR3 plus reference TRBV7-9 and TRBJ2-7, the full variable domain is DTGVSQNPRHKITKRGQNVTFRCDPISEHNRLYWYRQTLGQGPEFLTYFQNEAQLEKSRLLSDRFSAERPKGSFSTLEIQRTEQGDSAMYLCASSLMGFGVEQYFGPGTRLTVT.

The rearrangement links TRBV10-1 to TRBJ2-1, with 7 nucleotides matching TRBD1. Trimming took 7 bases from V and 9 from J; bases not matched to a gene: 18. Germline-derived CDR1 and CDR2 are WNHNN and SYGVQD (reference sequence). CDR3 length equals 16 residues. CDR3 nucleotides: TGCGCCAGCATTCTCAAGCCCGGGACAGAAGTTGGTGAGCAGTTCTTC. Protein sequence: CASILKPGTEVGEQFF.

The chain is built from TRBV3-1 (or the pseudogene TRBV3-2) and TRBJ1-2, with D perhaps TRBD1 (5 bases). Germline V gene sequence: CDR1 LGHDT, CDR2 YNNKEL (reference sequence). The length of the CDR3 is 15 residues. Trimming stripped 1 base from V and 4 bases from J, with 13 bases between. The CDR3 region is CASSQAGTRGYGYTF. Written as DNA, the CDR3 is TGTGCCAGCAGCCAAGCTGGGACTAGGGGCTATGGCTACACCTTC.

This clone was seen once. J is TRBJ2-7 and V is TRBV24-1; TRBD2 matches 9 bases. Germline lookup yields CDR1 KGHDR and CDR2 SFDVKD. The J segment lost 6 bases and the V segment lost 3 bases, leaving 11 bases of the junction unmatched. The CDR3 extends over 16 amino acids. The CDR3 sequence is CATSDEAGGPLSEQYF. Written as DNA, the CDR3 is TGTGCCACCAGTGATGAGGCGGGGGGGCCTTTGAGCGAGCAGTACTTC.

A few counts support this clone. This chain connects TRBV7-9 to TRBJ2-2, with 9 bases lining up with TRBD2. V lost 6 bases to trimming and J lost 1 base; unmatched junction nucleotides: 6. The CDR3 is made up of 16 amino acids. Germline values: CDR1 SEHNR, CDR2 FQNEAQ (reference sequence). The CDR3 DNA sequence: TGTGCCAGCAGACCGACTAGCGGTTTGAACACCGGGGAGCTGTTTTTT. Its protein product is CASRPTSGLNTGELFF. Filled out from reference TRBV7-9 and TRBJ2-2, the complete variable domain reads DTGVSQNPRHKITKRGQNVTFRCDPISEHNRLYWYRQTLGQGPEFLTYFQNEAQLEKSRLLSDRFSAERPKGSFSTLEIQRTEQGDSAMYLCASRPTSGLNTGELFFGEGSRLTVL.

The genes are TRBV5-4 and TRBJ2-3; the match to TRBD2 covers 10 bases. The CDR3 has 16 amino acids. The V segment lost 0 bases and the J segment 1 base; nucleotides outside the gene matches: 2. CDR1 and CDR2 (germline): SGHNT, YYREEE (reference sequence). The CDR3 sequence is CASSLASGGGTDTQYF. CDR3 nucleotides: TGTGCCAGCAGCTTGGCTAGCGGGGGAGGCACAGATACGCAGTATTTT.

This rearrangement joins TRBV4-1 to TRBJ1-1; D not resolved. CDR3 length: 11 residues. V gave up 7 bases and J gave up 4 bases, with 7 bases separating them. Germline values: CDR1 MGHRA, CDR2 YSYEKL. The CDR3 sequence: CASKGGTEAFF. The CDR3 DNA follows: TGCGCCAGCAAGGGAGGCACTGAAGCTTTCTTT.

This chain links TRBV7-2 with TRBJ2-2; TRBD2 aligns across 8 bases. CDR1 and CDR2 from the germline V gene are SGHTA and FQGNSA. The CDR3 loop spans 17 amino acids. V gave up 3 bases and J gave up 1 base; unmatched junction bases: 7. CDR3 in amino acids: CASSFWSGGLNTGELFF. The CDR3 DNA reads as TGTGCCAGCAGCTTCTGGAGCGGGGGCTTGAACACCGGGGAGCTGTTTTTT.

The sample holds a few counts of this clone. This rearrangement joins TRBV6-5 to TRBJ1-4; D is uncertain. Germline V gene data show CDR1 as MNHEY and CDR2 as SVGAGI. The V and J ends lost 2 bases and 7 bases respectively, with 14 bases between them. The CDR3 totals 15 residues. CDR3: CASSYTLSGIEKLFF. CDR3 DNA sequence: TGTGCCAGCAGTTACACCCTGTCGGGAATTGAAAAACTGTTTTTT.

The J gene is TRBJ2-1, the V gene TRBV6-5; 7 bases agree with TRBD2. This CDR3 is 14 amino acids long. V was pared by 6 bases and J by 3 bases, with 5 bases of the junction left unmatched. The germline gives CDR1 MNHEY, CDR2 SVGAGI. CDR3 nucleotides: TGTGCCAGCAGATACCTAGCGGTCTACAATGAGCAGTTCTTC. Protein sequence: CASRYLAVYNEQFF.

V gene TRBV4-1 combines with J gene TRBJ2-1; 13 nucleotides align to TRBD2. Germline lookup yields CDR1 MGHRA and CDR2 YSYEKL. The CDR3 length is 16 residues. J lost 7 bases, V lost 0 bases, and 3 bases had no gene match. The DNA of the CDR3 is TGCGCCAGCAGCCAAGAGGGGACTAGCGGGGTAAATGAGCAGTTCTTC. Translation: CASSQEGTSGVNEQFF.

The table lists this clone with a count of one. V usage is TRBV6-5 and J usage is TRBJ2-7, with D possibly being TRBD2 (5 bases). CDR3 length equals 13 residues. The ends were cut back, 6 bases at V and 4 bases at J, with 13 bases in the middle. Germline-derived CDR1 and CDR2 are MNHEY and SVGAGI. CDR3 amino acids: CASSPTILYEQYF. The CDR3 region has the DNA TGTGCCAGCAGCCCGACTATTTTATACGAGCAGTACTTC.

This clone was picked up a small number of times. V gene TRBV7-8 combines with J gene TRBJ2-1, with 7 bases identical to TRBD2. The germline V gene has CDR1 SGHVS and CDR2 FQNEAQ. The CDR3 extends over 17 amino acids. Unmatched junction bases numbered 16, after V lost 4 bases and J lost 7 bases. CDR3 sequence (DNA): TGTGCCAGCAGCTACGACAAGCCCCTGACTAGCTGGAATGAGCAGTTCTTC. It codes for CASSYDKPLTSWNEQFF. The full variable domain, rest sourced from reference TRBV7-8 and TRBJ2-1, is GAGVSQSPRYKVAKRGQDVALRCDPISGHVSLFWYQQALGQGPEFLTYFQNEAQLDKSGLPSDRFFAERPEGSVSTLKIQRTQQEDSAVYLCASSYDKPLTSWNEQFFGPGTRLTVL.

V gene TRBV7-6 combines with J gene TRBJ2-7; possibly TRBD2 for D (5 bases). V was pared by 1 base and J by 4 bases, with 11 bases between. The CDR3 has 14 residues. Germline V gene lookup returns CDR1 SGHVS and CDR2 FNYEAQ. The CDR3 here is CASSLVTGSYEQYF. DNA of the CDR3: TGTGCCAGCAGCTTAGTAACGGGGTCATACGAGCAGTACTTC.

V usage is TRBV6-5 and J usage is TRBJ1-1; a weak D match, TRBD1 (6 bases). Trimming removed 6 bases at V and 1 base at J, with 9 bases between. CDR1 is MNHEY and CDR2 is SVGAGI in the germline V gene. The CDR3 runs to 13 residues. CDR3: CASRRQANTEAFF. CDR3 nucleotide sequence: TGTGCCAGCAGGCGACAGGCGAACACTGAAGCTTTCTTT.

This rearrangement joins TRBV7-9 to TRBJ2-1; 7 nucleotides line up with TRBD1. The ends lost 2 bases at V and 6 bases at J; junction bases unmatched: 7. CDR3 length: 15 amino acids. Germline CDR1 reads SEHNR; CDR2 reads FQNEAQ (reference sequence). CDR3: CASSLRDRQGNEQFF. The DNA for the CDR3 is TGTGCCAGCAGCTTACGGGACAGACAGGGCAATGAGCAGTTCTTC.

The V call is TRBV20-1, the J call TRBJ1-6; no firm D call. Trimming left V 3 bases short and J 10 bases short, with 16 bases between. The CDR3 is 14 residues long. Germline CDR1 DFQATT, CDR2 SNEGSKA (reference sequence). The CDR3 nucleotides are TGCAGTGCTAGTTTAAGCGGAGGTTGGTCACCCCTCCACTTT. Its translation: CSASLSGGWSPLHF.

V usage is TRBV27 and J usage is TRBJ1-2; 9 bases align to TRBD1. The CDR3 has 13 amino acids. Germline V CDR1 and CDR2: MNHEY, SMNVEV (reference sequence). J lost 2 bases, V lost 5 bases, and 0 bases had no gene match. The CDR3 protein is CASSDRGNYGYTF. The CDR3 bases are TGTGCCAGCAGTGACAGGGGGAACTATGGCTACACCTTC.

This chain joins TRBV19 and TRBJ1-1, with TRBD1 identical over 10 bases. CDR3 length: 16 residues. The junction had 12 bases not matched to a gene; V was cut back by 9 bases and J by 2 bases. The germline gives CDR1 LNHDA, CDR2 SQIVND (reference sequence). The CDR3 DNA sequence: TGTGCCAGCTCCCGCGACAGGGGGCTTGTTAACACTGAAGCTTTCTTT. Translation: CASSRDRGLVNTEAFF.